This section outlines one T cell receptor beta chain sequence together with its context. Its antigen is unidentified. CDR1 and CDR2 (germline): SGDLS, YYNGEE. The CDR3 sequence is 15 residues long. Trimming shortened V by 3 bases and J by 1 base, and 11 bases separated the two germline ends. Assay used: immunoSEQ multiplex PCR; TCRdb lists only in-frame clones, some missing. The repertoire holds some 34,000 clones, with 75% to 90% as singletons. These data come from a study of T cells in narcolepsy. In the study overall: Donors had narcolepsy type 1 or type 2, or were healthy controls. General observations from the study: HCRT-specific and TRIB2-specific autoreactive clonotypes appeared among same-patient CSF and blood CD4+ clonotypes. Blood of same and different patients, but not healthy controls, reportedly held recurring autoreactive clonotypes. No autoreactive T cell clone sequences appeared in some memory CD4+ repertoires.

The chain has TRBV9 and TRBJ2-4; D might be TRBD2 (6 bases). This clonotype originated in a human donor with narcolepsy. Input material: CD45RA- memory CD4+ T cells from PBMCs. The CDR3 reads CASSGELAAKNIQYF. The CDR3 DNA reads TGTGCCAGCAGCGGCGAACTAGCTGCCAAAAACATTCAGTACTTC.